A selection of T cell receptor beta chains follows, all from one sample in a study of esophageal squamous cell carcinoma under preoperative chemotherapy. Using its own MiXCR run on the PCR reads, TCRdb lists one record per CDR3 protein. This sample has 34,000 or so distinct CDR3 sequences, with less than 65% found just once. Sample collection was performed from a patient given preoperative chemotherapy. These TCRs come from a human donor with esophageal squamous cell carcinoma. The donor label of this sample is uncertain. CDR3s include the opening cysteine and the closing phenylalanine or tryptophan. The D gene is left open where the match is weak. Expanded clones are given a class, and other clones once, few, many or no size at all.

v_gene	j_gene	abundance	d_gene	CDR3nt	CDR3aa
TRBV7-2	TRBJ2-3	NA	NA	TGTGCCAGCAGGGCGATTTCAGGGGGGCTAGGGGGCCGTGGCACAGATACGCAGTATTTC	CASRAISGGLGGRGTDTQYF
TRBV5-4	TRBJ2-2	NA	NA	TGTGCCGGCTATACCAGGGGTTCCACCGGGGAGCTGTTTTTT	CAGYTRGSTGELFF
TRBV6-1	TRBJ1-1	many	NA	TGTGCCAGCAGCCACAACCCGAACACTGAAGCTTTCTTT	CASSHNPNTEAFF
TRBV7-2	TRBJ2-3	NA	TRBD1	TGTGGCCGCAGCTCGGGGACAGGGCCCAAAAACACGCAGTATTTC	CGRSSGTGPKNTQYF
TRBV6-1	TRBJ2-7	many	TRBD1	TGTGCCAGCAGTAAAGACAGGGGGCAGTATGACGAGCAGTACTTC	CASSKDRGQYDEQYF
TRBV6-5	TRBJ2-7	NA	TRBD2	TGTGCCAACAGTTACCTAGCGGGAGACTCCTACGAGCAGTACTTC	CANSYLAGDSYEQYF
TRBV7-2	TRBJ2-5	NA	NA	TGTGCCAGGGGCTTCGGGGGCCGGGGCCAAGATACCCAGTACTTC	CARGFGGRGQDTQYF
TRBV6-1	TRBJ2-5	NA	NA	TGTGCCAGCAGTCGCAACCAGGGCCGTGGGCAAGAGACCCAGTACTTC	CASSRNQGRGQETQYF
TRBV7-8	TRBJ2-3	few	NA	TGTGCCAGCAGCCGAGGACTCAGCGGGTTGGAACGCACAGATACGCAGTATTTT	CASSRGLSGLERTDTQYF
TRBV27	TRBJ2-3	medium-sized	NA	TGTGCCAGCAGTCCGTATGGCACAGATACGCAGTATTTT	CASSPYGTDTQYF
TRBV7-2	TRBJ2-5	NA	NA	TGTGCCAGCAGGCGGCGCGCGGGCCGGGACCAAGATACCCAGTACTTC	CASRRRAGRDQDTQYF
TRBV11-3	TRBJ2-7	NA	TRBD1	TGTGCCAGCAGCTCCCTCGCCGGGACAGGGGGCTACGAGCAGTACTTC	CASSSLAGTGGYEQYF
TRBV12-5	TRBJ2-3	medium-sized	NA	TGTGCTAGTGGAAAGTGGGGGGCCGGCACAGATACGCAGTATTTT	CASGKWGAGTDTQYF
TRBV7-2	TRBJ2-5	few	TRBD2	TGTGCCAGCAGTGCAATGGGACTAGCGGGGGTGGAGACCCAGTACTTC	CASSAMGLAGVETQYF
TRBV7-9	TRBJ2-5	many	TRBD2	TGTGCCAGCAGCCCCGGACTAGACGCAGAGACCCAGTACTTC	CASSPGLDAETQYF
TRBV7-8	TRBJ2-5	NA	TRBD1	TGTGCCGCGAGCGTAGGGGGCAGTGACCCAGATACCCAGTACTTC	CAASVGGSDPDTQYF
TRBV6-1	TRBJ2-7	once	NA	TGTGCCAGCAGCCGGGACGGTGTAGACGAGCAGTACTTC	CASSRDGVDEQYF
TRBV24-1	TRBJ1-4	many	NA	TGTGCCACCAGTGATTTGGACCTTTATAATGAAAAACTGTTTTTT	CATSDLDLYNEKLFF
TRBV7-8	TRBJ2-3	NA	TRBD2	TGTGCCAGCAGCGTCGGACTAGCGGGCAACACAGATACGCAGTATTTT	CASSVGLAGNTDTQYF
TRBV27	TRBJ2-1	NA	TRBD1	TGTGCCAGCAGGCGCAGGGGGTTTGGGTTGGATGAGCAGTTCTTC	CASRRRGFGLDEQFF
TRBV7-3	TRBJ2-3	NA	NA	TGTGCCGGGGGCCAAGGGAGCCGCGGCCCAGATACCCAGTATTTT	CAGGQGSRGPDTQYF
TRBV7-2	TRBJ2-5	NA	NA	TGTGCCAGCAGCTTTGAGGGGCCCGGGGCCCGGGTCCAAAAGACTCAGTACTTC	CASSFEGPGARVQKTQYF
TRBV4-1	TRBJ1-1	NA	NA	TGCGCCAGCAGACCAGATTTTGGGGGCATGAACACTGAAGCTTTCTTT	CASRPDFGGMNTEAFF
TRBV7-3	TRBJ2-3	large	TRBD2	TGTGCCAGCAGCCCAGGGACTAGCGGGGGGGCCGCAGATACGCAGTATTTT	CASSPGTSGGAADTQYF
TRBV6-1	TRBJ2-5	many	NA	TGTGCCAGCAGTGCCCAGGCTTGGGGCCAAGAGACCCAGTACTTC	CASSAQAWGQETQYF
TRBV12-3/TRBV12-4	TRBJ2-3	NA	NA	TGTGCCAGCAGCTGGGTGGTGAGGGCCGCAAACATTCAGTATTTC	CASSWVVRAANIQYF
TRBV4-1	TRBJ2-5	NA	TRBD2	TGCGCCAGCAGCCAAGGTTCCGGGACTAGCGGGGACTACCAAGAGACCCAGTACTTC	CASSQGSGTSGDYQETQYF
TRBV11-3	TRBJ2-7	many	TRBD1	TGTGCCAGCAGCTTAGTAGGGGGCAGTACCTACGAGCAGTACTTC	CASSLVGGSTYEQYF
TRBV12-5	TRBJ1-1	many	NA	TGTGCTAGTGCCTTGAACACTGAAGCTTTCTTT	CASALNTEAFF
TRBV7-9	TRBJ2-7	NA	TRBD2	TGTGCCAGCAGGGGGGAGGGCGAGCAGTACTTC	CASRGEGEQYF
TRBV7-8	TRBJ2-3	NA	TRBD1	TGTGCCGGCAGGGGCCTAGAGGGGGCGAGCACAGATGAGCAGTATTTT	CAGRGLEGASTDEQYF
TRBV6-1	TRBJ1-2	few	NA	TGTGCCAGCACCCTCGATGTTAACTATGGCTACACCTTC	CASTLDVNYGYTF
TRBV12-3/TRBV12-4	TRBJ2-1	many	TRBD2	TGTGCCAGCAGGTTGACTGGCGGGAGGGCTGTAGAGCAGTTCTTC	CASRLTGGRAVEQFF
TRBV7-2	TRBJ2-1	many	NA	TGTGCCAGCAGCCCCTGGACCATTTCCTACGAGCAGTTCTTC	CASSPWTISYEQFF
TRBV6-5	TRBJ1-1	many	NA	TGTGCCAGCAGTTATTACGGGCGCGAAACCCTGAACACTGAAGCTTTCTTT	CASSYYGRETLNTEAFF
TRBV11-3	TRBJ2-7	NA	NA	TGTGCCAGCAGCTTAGGGCAGGGGCCTTTCAATGAGCAGTACTTC	CASSLGQGPFNEQYF
TRBV7-8	TRBJ2-3	NA	TRBD1	TGTGCCAGCCGCCGCCTCGAGGGGGCAAACACCGGGGCGCAGTATTTT	CASRRLEGANTGAQYF
TRBV7-9	TRBJ2-4	NA	TRBD2	TGTGCCAGCAGCTCGGGGGGGGGAGCCACAAACACGCAGTACTTC	CASSSGGGATNTQYF
TRBV7-2	TRBJ2-3	NA	NA	TGTGCCAGCAGCTTCGTCGGCCGGGAGCAAGATACGCAGTACTTT	CASSFVGREQDTQYF
TRBV6-1	TRBJ2-6	medium-sized	NA	TGTGCCAGCAGTGAACTGGACAGCTCTGGGGCCAACGTCCTGACTTTC	CASSELDSSGANVLTF
TRBV7-9	TRBJ2-5	NA	NA	TGTGCGGGCAGCTGGGGCCGTGGCCAAGAGACCCAGTACTTC	CAGSWGRGQETQYF
TRBV10-2	TRBJ2-3	NA	NA	TGCGCCCGCAGTGCCGGCGGGGTAGCCAAAAACACGCAGTATTTC	CARSAGGVAKNTQYF
TRBV12-3/TRBV12-4	TRBJ2-1	medium-sized	NA	TGTGCCAGCAGTTTTACACTCCCCGGGACCCAGTTCTTC	CASSFTLPGTQFF
TRBV7-2	TRBJ2-5	NA	NA	TGTGCCAGCAGCGGGCCAGTCCAAAAGACCCAGTACTTC	CASSGPVQKTQYF
TRBV7-2	TRBJ2-4	NA	NA	TGTGGCAGCACGGGGCAGCGTGCCAAAGATACGCAGTATTTC	CGSTGQRAKDTQYF
TRBV7-2	TRBJ2-2	NA	NA	TGTGCCAGCAGCAGCACCGGGGCAAGAACCGGGGCGCTGTTTTTT	CASSSTGARTGALFF
TRBV7-9	TRBJ2-3	NA	TRBD2	TGTGCCAGCGGCTATAGCGGGGGAGCAGAAAATACTCAGTATTTC	CASGYSGGAENTQYF
TRBV5-6	TRBJ1-4	many	TRBD1	TGTGCCAGCAGCCCGTGGGACAGGGCTGAAAAACTGTTTTTT	CASSPWDRAEKLFF
TRBV7-9	TRBJ1-2	NA	NA	TGTGCCAGCAGCTTTTTCAGGGAGGATGGCTACACCTTC	CASSFFREDGYTF
TRBV7-3	TRBJ2-1	NA	NA	TGTGCCAGCAGGGCGGACACCTCGAGAGAGCAGTTCTTC	CASRADTSREQFF
TRBV7-8	TRBJ2-7	NA	TRBD2	TGTGCCAGCAGCCAACGGACTAGCGGCTACGAGCAGTACTTC	CASSQRTSGYEQYF
TRBV12-3/TRBV12-4	TRBJ2-1	NA	NA	TGTGCCAGCAGTTTATACAGGCCCATGTCCTCCAATGAGCAGTTCTTT	CASSLYRPMSSNEQFF
TRBV11-3	TRBJ2-7	NA	NA	TGTGCCAGCAGCATGCGAGGCTACAATGAGCAGTACTTC	CASSMRGYNEQYF
TRBV7-2	TRBJ2-5	many	TRBD2	TGTGCCAGCAGCTTCTCTAGCGGGAGAATCCAAGAGACCCAGTACTTC	CASSFSSGRIQETQYF